The 30 T cell receptor beta chains below come from one sample, sequenced in a study of blood T cell repertoires in COVID-19. Only in-frame clones appear in the TCRdb table, and some are missing; sequencing was by immunoSEQ multiplex PCR. The sample contains more than 110,000 clones, roughly 80% of which appear only once. Material: PBMCs or T cells enriched from blood (not recorded which). The receptors were sampled from a woman aged 50 to 60 who had recovered from COVID-19.

The chain links TRBV4-1 to TRBJ2-5; 8 bases map to TRBD2. Germline V CDR1 and CDR2: MGHRA, YSYEKL. V lost 2 bases and J lost 3; bases outside the gene matches: 5. CDR3 length equals 15 residues. This chain's CDR3 is CASSQTQREKETQYF. DNA for the CDR3: TGCGCCAGCAGCCAAACCCAGCGGGAGAAAGAGACCCAGTACTTC.

This rearrangement joins TRBV19 to TRBJ1-6; D not certain. Trimming removed 5 bases from V and 8 bases from J, with 7 bases in between. CDR3 length: 12 amino acids. CDR1 is LNHDA, CDR2 SQIVND, per germline (reference sequence). The CDR3 loop is CASSERDSPLHF. The CDR3 nucleotides are TGTGCCAGTAGTGAGAGGGATTCACCCCTCCACTTT. Full variable domain (remainder filled in from reference TRBV19 and TRBJ1-6): DGGITQSPKYLFRKEGQNVTLSCEQNLNHDAMYWYRQDPGQGLRLIYYSQIVNDFQKGDIAEGYSVSREKKESFPLTVTSAQKNPTAFYLCASSERDSPLHFGNGTRLTVT.

DNA for the CDR3: TGTGCCAGCAGCCCCCGGACAGCTAATGAAAAACTGTTTTTT. This gives the protein CASSPRTANEKLFF. The chain combines TRBV3-1 (or the pseudogene TRBV3-2) with TRBJ1-4, with a possible D match to TRBD1 (6 bases). Germline V lookup: CDR1 LGHDT, CDR2 YNNKEL (reference sequence). The V end lost 4 bases, the J end lost 3 bases, and 9 bases lay between the germline ends. The CDR3 spans 14 residues.

The chain joins TRBV14 to TRBJ1-1; a possible D gene is TRBD1 (5 bases). This CDR3 region has 14 residues. CDR1 is SGHDN and CDR2 is FVKESK in the germline V gene. V lost 4 bases, J lost 0 bases, and 9 bases lay in between. The chain's CDR3 is CASSLHRLNTEAFF. In DNA, the CDR3 is TGTGCCAGCAGCCTCCACAGGTTGAACACTGAAGCTTTCTTT.

This chain joins TRBV5-1 and TRBJ1-2; 8 nucleotides agree with TRBD1. V shed 7 bases and J 5 bases; nucleotides not matched to a gene: 16. CDR1 SGHRS and CDR2 YFSETQ come from the germline V gene. This CDR3 has 16 amino acids. This CDR3 reads CASFESRTGSGYGYTF. CDR3 DNA sequence: TGCGCCAGCTTCGAATCTCGGACAGGGTCCGGGTATGGCTACACCTTC.

V is TRBV5-4 and J is TRBJ1-5, with 7 bases fitting TRBD1. This CDR3 has 14 residues. Germline trimming cut 4 bases from V and 8 bases from J; bases unmatched to any gene: 9. The germline gives CDR1 SGHNT, CDR2 YYREEE (reference sequence). CDR3 region: CASSPDRDVEPQHF. The CDR3 bases are TGTGCCAGCAGCCCTGACAGGGATGTCGAGCCCCAGCATTTT.

The chain combines TRBV21-1 with TRBJ2-4; the table's TRBD1 call for D was not verified on the DNA. TRBV21-1 is marked as a pseudogene. This CDR3 contains 13 residues. The CDR3 DNA reads as TGTGCCAGTGCCGGGACAGCTAAAAACATTCAGTACTTC. It codes for CASAGTAKNIQYF.

The chain carries TRBV5-5 and TRBJ1-1; 10 positions match TRBD1. The CDR3 runs 16 residues. V lost 0 bases and J lost 1; bases outside the gene matches: 3. Germline CDR1 and CDR2: SGHKS and YYEKEE (reference sequence). DNA for the CDR3: TGTGCCAGCAGCTTGGGACAGGGGGCTCGGAACACTGAAGCTTTCTTT. This gives the protein CASSLGQGARNTEAFF.

This chain links TRBV5-4 with TRBJ2-5, with TRBD2 matching 8 bases. Trimming took 4 bases from V and 4 from J; bases not matched to a gene: 6. The CDR3 is made up of 14 amino acids. Germline V lookup: CDR1 SGHNT, CDR2 YYREEE (reference sequence). CDR3 sequence: CASSPGGAGETQYF. In DNA form, the CDR3 reads TGTGCCAGCAGCCCCGGGGGGGCCGGAGAGACCCAGTACTTC. The full variable domain, with the rest looked up from reference TRBV5-4 and TRBJ2-5, is ETGVTQSPTHLIKTRGQQVTLRCSSQSGHNTVSWYQQALGQGPQFIFQYYREEENGRGNFPPRFSGLQFPNYSSELNVNALELDDSALYLCASSPGGAGETQYFGPGTRLLVL.

The chain combines TRBV10-3 with TRBJ2-1, with 13 positions matching TRBD2. Trimming cost V 5 bases and J 6 bases; bases outside gene matches: 4. This CDR3 has 15 residues. Germline lookup yields CDR1 ENHRY and CDR2 SYGVKD. The CDR3 DNA sequence: TGTGCCATCAGTCCCACTAGCGGGGGGGCCAATGAGCAGTTCTTC. Amino acids: CAISPTSGGANEQFF.

The V gene is TRBV6-5, the J gene TRBJ1-3; D is ambiguous. The CDR3 is made up of 13 amino acids. V was clipped by 4 bases and J by 0 bases, with 4 bases between them. Germline CDR1 MNHEY, CDR2 SVGAGI. Here the CDR3 DNA reads TGTGCCAGCAGTTGGAGCTCTGGAAACACCATATATTTT. Translating it yields CASSWSSGNTIYF.

The chain combines TRBV27 with TRBJ1-6; D is unresolved. The CDR3 loop spans 15 amino acids. The germline V gene encodes CDR1 MNHEY and CDR2 SMNVEV (reference sequence). Trimming took off 4 bases at V and 3 bases at J, with 10 bases between the two ends. The CDR3 DNA is TGTGCCAGCAGTTCCATAGACAACTATAATTCACCCCTCCACTTT. This sequence encodes CASSSIDNYNSPLHF.

CDR3 DNA sequence: TGTGCCAGCAGCTTAGGCGGTGGGGGGGCCCGGGAGCAGTTCTTC. It specifies CASSLGGGGAREQFF. V is TRBV11-2 and J is TRBJ2-1; D perhaps matches TRBD2 (7 bases). The length of the CDR3 is 15 residues. V was pared by 1 base and J by 10 bases, with 17 bases between. Germline V gene lookup returns CDR1 SGHAT and CDR2 FQNNGV.

This chain links TRBV28 with TRBJ1-1, with 7 nucleotides matching TRBD1. V was pared by 3 bases and J by 4 bases, with 11 bases of the junction left unmatched. Germline lookup yields CDR1 MDHEN and CDR2 SYDVKM. CDR3 size: 16 residues. DNA of the CDR3: TGTGCCAGCAGTTTGTCTACAGGGGCCGGGGGCACTGAAGCTTTCTTT. Translating it yields CASSLSTGAGGTEAFF.

This chain links TRBV18 with TRBJ1-3, with 8 bases that match TRBD1. The length of the CDR3 is 17 residues. V shed 0 bases and J 4 bases; nucleotides not matched to a gene: 8. The germline gives CDR1 KGHSH, CDR2 LQKENI. The CDR3 reads CASSPPAGGLEGNTIYF. CDR3 DNA sequence: TGTGCCAGCTCACCACCGGCAGGGGGCTTAGAAGGAAACACCATATATTTT.

The chain is built from TRBV11-3 and TRBJ2-1, with D tentatively TRBD2 (7 bases). The length of the CDR3 is 16 residues. Trimming stripped 5 bases from V and 0 bases from J, with 14 bases between. Germline loops: CDR1 SGHNT, CDR2 YENEEA. The CDR3 sequence is CASSLRGGASYNEQFF. CDR3 in DNA: TGTGCCAGCAGCCTTAGGGGGGGGGCCTCCTACAATGAGCAGTTCTTC.

This sequence joins TRBV9 and TRBJ1-1, with 7 bases fitting TRBD1. The germline CDR1 and CDR2 sequences are SGDLS and YYNGEE. The CDR3 is 14 amino acids. V lost 6 bases to trimming and J lost 3 bases; unmatched junction nucleotides: 8. The CDR3 reads CASNRGYLDTEAFF. The CDR3 DNA is TGTGCCAGCAACAGGGGCTATCTGGACACTGAAGCTTTCTTT.

In this sample, this clone turned up once. The rearrangement uses TRBV28 and TRBJ1-6; D remains unclear. Germline V gene data show CDR1 as MDHEN and CDR2 as SYDVKM. The CDR3 runs 17 residues. The V and J ends lost 3 bases and 0 bases respectively, with 12 bases between them. CDR3 protein: CASSFGAVISYNSPLHF. CDR3 DNA: TGTGCCAGCAGTTTTGGAGCAGTCATCTCCTATAATTCACCCCTCCACTTT.

The V and J genes are TRBV6-5 and TRBJ2-7; the D gene is possibly TRBD2 (5 bases). The length of the CDR3 is 14 residues. Per germline, CDR1 MNHEY and CDR2 SVGAGI. Trimming took 6 bases from V and 0 from J, leaving 12 bases between them. This CDR3 is CASRVSELSYEQYF. Written as DNA, the CDR3 is TGTGCCAGCAGGGTTAGCGAACTCTCCTACGAGCAGTACTTC.

The chain has TRBV7-8 and TRBJ1-3, with unresolved D. The CDR3 runs to 14 residues. Trimming removed 4 bases from V and 2 bases from J, with 9 bases in between. The V gene's germline CDR1 is SGHVS and CDR2 FQNEAQ. The CDR3 reads CASSSFRAGNTIYF. CDR3 DNA: TGTGCCAGCAGCTCCTTTCGGGCTGGAAACACCATATATTTT.

This clone has a handful of counts. CDR3 protein: CASRLRRDYGYTF. The CDR3, as DNA: TGTGCCAGCAGACTGCGGCGGGACTATGGCTACACCTTC. J is TRBJ1-2 and V is TRBV27; D ambiguous. Germline V gene sequence: CDR1 MNHEY, CDR2 SMNVEV (reference sequence). The V end lost 6 bases, the J end lost 3 bases, and 11 bases lay between the germline ends. The CDR3 covers 13 residues.

Only one count was recorded for this clone. The genes are TRBV24-1 and TRBJ2-3, with D tentatively TRBD2 (6 bases). CDR1 and CDR2 from the germline V gene are KGHDR and SFDVKD. The CDR3 covers 13 residues. V gave up 9 bases and J gave up 0 bases, with 9 bases separating them. CDR3 nucleotides: TGTGCCACCGGAGGGGCTAGCACAGATACGCAGTATTTT. Its translation: CATGGASTDTQYF.

The chain has TRBV5-4 and TRBJ1-4, with D perhaps TRBD1 (6 bases). Germline loops: CDR1 SGHNT, CDR2 YYREEE (reference sequence). V lost 3 bases to trimming and J lost 7 bases, with 10 bases between them. This CDR3 comprises 13 residues. CDR3 in DNA: TGTGCCAGCAGCTGGGAGGGGGGTGAAAAACTGTTTTTT. This sequence encodes CASSWEGGEKLFF.

The rearrangement joins TRBV19 to TRBJ2-2, with D unclear. Per germline, CDR1 LNHDA and CDR2 SQIVND (reference sequence). V lost 4 bases and J lost 1, with 7 bases in between. CDR3 length equals 14 residues. The CDR3 bases are TGTGCCAGTAGTAGCGGCAGGAACACCGGGGAGCTGTTTTTT. It specifies CASSSGRNTGELFF.

This CDR3 reads CASSSFRVAGAYYEQYF. The CDR3 DNA reads as TGTGCCAGCAGCTCCTTCCGGGTAGCGGGGGCGTACTACGAGCAGTACTTC. This rearrangement joins TRBV6-2 or TRBV6-3 to TRBJ2-7; 9 bases line up with TRBD2. J lost 3 bases, V lost 6 bases, and 15 bases had no gene match. Germline values: CDR1 MNHEY, CDR2 SVGEGT. The CDR3 covers 17 residues.

The J gene is TRBJ2-7, the V gene TRBV19, with TRBD1 matching over 8 bases. This CDR3 region has 14 residues. CDR1 is LNHDA, CDR2 SQIVND, per germline (reference sequence). V was pared by 5 bases and J by 2 bases, with 5 bases of the junction left unmatched. CDR3 sequence reads: CASSPGQVTYEQYF. The CDR3 nucleotides read TGTGCCAGTAGTCCGGGACAGGTGACCTACGAGCAGTACTTC.

The rearrangement links TRBV4-1 to TRBJ1-6; the D gene is possibly TRBD1 (6 bases). CDR1 is MGHRA and CDR2 is YSYEKL in the germline V gene. The V gene lost 0 bases and the J gene lost 7 bases, with 13 bases spanning the gap. CDR3 length equals 16 residues. CDR3 protein: CASSQDIRQGNSPLHF. The CDR3 region has the DNA TGCGCCAGCAGCCAAGATATTCGGCAGGGGAATTCACCCCTCCACTTT.

CDR3 bases: TGTGCCAGCAGCTTAACAGCCGATGTATCGGAAGCTTTCTTT. The encoded protein is CASSLTADVSEAFF. This chain connects TRBV11-2 to TRBJ1-1; no reliable D call. From germline, CDR1 is SGHAT and CDR2 FQNNGV. Trimming cost V 2 bases and J 8 bases, with 15 bases left between them. The CDR3 spans 14 residues. Together with reference TRBV11-2 and TRBJ1-1, the CDR3 gives the full variable domain: EAGVAQSPRYKIIEKRQSVAFWCNPISGHATLYWYQQILGQGPKLLIQFQNNGVVDDSQLPKDRFSAERLKGVDSTLKIQPAKLEDSAVYLCASSLTADVSEAFFGQGTRLTVV.

This chain connects TRBV7-9 to TRBJ2-5, with D possibly being TRBD2 (5 bases). Germline CDR1 is SEHNR and CDR2 is FQNEAQ (reference sequence). The CDR3 covers 13 residues. V was clipped by 5 bases and J by 5 bases, with 12 bases between them. CDR3 coding DNA: TGTGCCAGCAGCCCCCGGGATCGGGAGACCCAGTACTTC. Encoded protein: CASSPRDRETQYF.

V gene TRBV11-3 combines with J gene TRBJ2-1; 10 nucleotides match TRBD1. J lost 9 bases, V lost 2 bases, and 7 bases had no gene match. The germline V gene encodes CDR1 SGHNT and CDR2 YENEEA. CDR3 length: 15 residues. The CDR3, as DNA: TGTGCCAGCAGCTTATGGACAGGGGGGGTCGGTGAGCAGTTCTTC. Its translation: CASSLWTGGVGEQFF.